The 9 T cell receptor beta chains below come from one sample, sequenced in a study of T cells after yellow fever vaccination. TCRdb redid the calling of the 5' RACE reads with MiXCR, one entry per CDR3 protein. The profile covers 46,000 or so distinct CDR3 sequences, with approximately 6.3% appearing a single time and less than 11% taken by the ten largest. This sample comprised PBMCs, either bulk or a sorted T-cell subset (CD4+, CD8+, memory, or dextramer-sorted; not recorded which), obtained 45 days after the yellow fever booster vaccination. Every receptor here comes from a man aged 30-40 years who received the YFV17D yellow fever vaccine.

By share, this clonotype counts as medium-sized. CDR3 sequence reads: CASSLTSGSYEQYF. The DNA of the CDR3 is TGTGCCAGCAGTTTAACTAGCGGGAGCTACGAGCAGTACTTC. This chain uses TRBV12-3 or TRBV12-4 with TRBJ2-7; TRBD2 matches 11 bases. The J segment lost 3 bases and the V segment lost 2 bases, leaving 0 bases of the junction unmatched. The CDR3 is made up of 14 amino acids.

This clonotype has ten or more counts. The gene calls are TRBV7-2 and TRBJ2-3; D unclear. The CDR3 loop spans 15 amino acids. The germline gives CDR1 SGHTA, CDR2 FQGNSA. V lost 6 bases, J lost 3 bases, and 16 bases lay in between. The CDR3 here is CASSYMQPSTDTQYF. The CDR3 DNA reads TGTGCCAGCAGTTATATGCAGCCCAGTACAGATACGCAGTATTTT.

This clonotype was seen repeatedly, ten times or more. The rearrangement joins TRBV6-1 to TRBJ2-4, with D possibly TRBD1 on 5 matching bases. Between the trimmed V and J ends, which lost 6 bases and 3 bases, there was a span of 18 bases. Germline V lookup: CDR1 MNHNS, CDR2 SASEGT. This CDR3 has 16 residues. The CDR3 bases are TGTGCCAGCAGCCCTACCTTTGGGGCACACAAAAACATTCAGTACTTC. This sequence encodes CASSPTFGAHKNIQYF.

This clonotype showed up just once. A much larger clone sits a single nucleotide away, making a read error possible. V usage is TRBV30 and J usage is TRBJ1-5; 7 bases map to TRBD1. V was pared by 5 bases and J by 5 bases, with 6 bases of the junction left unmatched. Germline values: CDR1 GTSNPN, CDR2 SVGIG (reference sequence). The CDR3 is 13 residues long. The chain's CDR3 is CAWRGQVYQPQHF. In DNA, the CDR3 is TGTGCCTGGCGTGGACAGGTTTATCAGCCCCAGCATTTT. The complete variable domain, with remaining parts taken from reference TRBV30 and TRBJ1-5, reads SQTIHQWPATLVQPVGSPLSLECTVEGTSNPNLYWYRQAAGRGLQLLFYSVGIGQISSEVPQNLSASRPQDRQFILSSKKLLLSDSGFYLCAWRGQVYQPQHFGDGTRLSIL.

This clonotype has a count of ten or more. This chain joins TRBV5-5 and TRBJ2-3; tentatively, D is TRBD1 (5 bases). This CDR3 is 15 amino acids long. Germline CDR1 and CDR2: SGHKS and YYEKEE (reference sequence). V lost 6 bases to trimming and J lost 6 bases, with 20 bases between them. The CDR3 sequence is CASTAWGRAQDTQYF. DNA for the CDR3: TGTGCCAGCACCGCTTGGGGCAGGGCGCAGGATACGCAGTATTTT.

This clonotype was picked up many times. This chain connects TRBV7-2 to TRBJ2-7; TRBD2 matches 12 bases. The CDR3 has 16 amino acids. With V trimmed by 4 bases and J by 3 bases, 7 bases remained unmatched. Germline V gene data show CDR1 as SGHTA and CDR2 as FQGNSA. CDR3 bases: TGTGCCAGCAGCTCCCCGACTAGCGGGGGTTACTACGAGCAGTACTTC. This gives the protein CASSSPTSGGYYEQYF.

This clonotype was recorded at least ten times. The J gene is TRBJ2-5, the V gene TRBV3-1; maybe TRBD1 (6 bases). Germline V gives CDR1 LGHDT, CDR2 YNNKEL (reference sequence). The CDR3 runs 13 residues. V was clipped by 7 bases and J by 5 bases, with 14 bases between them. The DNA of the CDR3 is TGTGCCAGCATCCCTAGGGGGTCGGAGACCCAGTACTTC. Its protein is CASIPRGSETQYF.

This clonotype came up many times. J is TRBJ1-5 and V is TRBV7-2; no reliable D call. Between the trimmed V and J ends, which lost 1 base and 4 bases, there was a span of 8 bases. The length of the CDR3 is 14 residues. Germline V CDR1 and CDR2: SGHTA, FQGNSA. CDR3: CASSLGQKNQPQHF. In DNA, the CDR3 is TGTGCCAGCAGCTTAGGTCAGAAAAATCAGCCCCAGCATTTT.

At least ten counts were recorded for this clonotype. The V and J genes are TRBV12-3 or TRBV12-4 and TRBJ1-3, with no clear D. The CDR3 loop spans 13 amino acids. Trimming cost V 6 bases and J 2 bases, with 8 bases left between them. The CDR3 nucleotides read TGTGCCAGCAGACAGTTTGCTGGAAACACCATATATTTT. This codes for CASRQFAGNTIYF.